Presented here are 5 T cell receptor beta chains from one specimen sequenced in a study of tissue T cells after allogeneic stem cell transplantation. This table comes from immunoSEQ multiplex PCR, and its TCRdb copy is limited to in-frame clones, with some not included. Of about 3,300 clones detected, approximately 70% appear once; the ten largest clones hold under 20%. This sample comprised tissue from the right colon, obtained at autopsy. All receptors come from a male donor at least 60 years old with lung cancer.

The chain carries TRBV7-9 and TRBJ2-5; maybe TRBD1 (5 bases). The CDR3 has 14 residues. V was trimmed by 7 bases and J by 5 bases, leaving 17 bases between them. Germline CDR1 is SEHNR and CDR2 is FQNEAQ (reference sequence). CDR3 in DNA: TGTGCCAGCACCCGTTGGGCTGACAGCGAGACCCAGTACTTC. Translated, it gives CASTRWADSETQYF.

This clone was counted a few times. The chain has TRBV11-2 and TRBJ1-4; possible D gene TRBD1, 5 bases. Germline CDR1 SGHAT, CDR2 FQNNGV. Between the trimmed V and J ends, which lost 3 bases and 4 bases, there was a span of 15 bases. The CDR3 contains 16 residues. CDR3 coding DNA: TGTGCCAGCAGCTTCGGCCCTCAGGGCGGTAATGAAAAACTGTTTTTT. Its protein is CASSFGPQGGNEKLFF.

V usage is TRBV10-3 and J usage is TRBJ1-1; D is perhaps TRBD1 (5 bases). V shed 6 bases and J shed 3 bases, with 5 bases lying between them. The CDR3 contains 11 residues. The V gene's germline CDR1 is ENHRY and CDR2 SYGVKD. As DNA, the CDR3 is TGTGCCATCAGGGGGGACACTGAAGCTTTCTTT. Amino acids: CAIRGDTEAFF.

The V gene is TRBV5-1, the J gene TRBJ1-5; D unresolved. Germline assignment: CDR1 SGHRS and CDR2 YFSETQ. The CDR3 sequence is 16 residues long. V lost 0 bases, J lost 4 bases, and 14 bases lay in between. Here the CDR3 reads CASSLGTGIGNQPQHF. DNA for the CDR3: TGCGCCAGCAGCTTGGGGACCGGGATTGGAAATCAGCCCCAGCATTTT.

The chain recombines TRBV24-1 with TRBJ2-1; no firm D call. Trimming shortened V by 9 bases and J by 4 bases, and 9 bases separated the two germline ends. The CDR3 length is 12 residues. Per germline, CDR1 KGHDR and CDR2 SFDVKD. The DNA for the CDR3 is TGTGCCACCGCAAGGAAGTACAATGAGCAGTTCTTC. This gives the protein CATARKYNEQFF.